Here is one TCR beta chain with its context. V shed 4 bases, J shed 7 bases, and the junction held 3 bases outside the gene matches. The germline CDR1 and CDR2 sequences are SGHNT and YYREEE (reference sequence). There are 15 residues in the CDR3. Data came from immunoSEQ multiplex PCR; TCRdb stores just in-frame clones and leaves some out. The data hold some 74,000 clones, with roughly 88% observed a single time. The sample comes from a study of T cells after somatic rescue of genetic block. The chain has TRBV5-4 and TRBJ2-2, with TRBD2 identical over 14 bases. The receptor comes from a man aged 25 to 45. Sequenced sample: peripheral blood mononuclear cells (PBMCs). CDR3 DNA: TGTGCCAGCAGCCAAGGACTAGCGGGAGGCGGGGAGCTGTTTTTT. It is translated as CASSQGLAGGGELFF.